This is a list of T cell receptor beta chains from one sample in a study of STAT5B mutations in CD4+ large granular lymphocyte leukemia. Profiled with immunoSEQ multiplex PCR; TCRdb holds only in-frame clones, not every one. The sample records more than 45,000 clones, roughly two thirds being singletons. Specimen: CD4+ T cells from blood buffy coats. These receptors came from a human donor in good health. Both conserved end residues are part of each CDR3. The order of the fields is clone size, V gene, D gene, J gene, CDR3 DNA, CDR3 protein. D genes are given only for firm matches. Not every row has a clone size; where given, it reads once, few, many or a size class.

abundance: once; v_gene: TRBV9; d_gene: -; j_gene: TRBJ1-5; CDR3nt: TGTGCCAGCAGCTGGGACGGGGATAGCAATCAGCCCCAGCATTTT; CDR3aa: CASSWDGDSNQPQHF
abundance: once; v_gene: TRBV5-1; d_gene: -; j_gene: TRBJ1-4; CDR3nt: TGCGCCAGCAGCTTGGAGGGTAATGAAAAACTGTTTTTT; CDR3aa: CASSLEGNEKLFF
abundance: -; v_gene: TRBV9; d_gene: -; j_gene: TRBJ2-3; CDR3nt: TGTGCCAGCAGCGTAGGCGGGGCAGCTGATACGCAGTATTTT; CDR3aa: CASSVGGAADTQYF
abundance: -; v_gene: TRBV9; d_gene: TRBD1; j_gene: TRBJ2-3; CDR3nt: TGTGCCAGCAGCGCGGGACAGGGGTTCACAGATACGCAGTATTTT; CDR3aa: CASSAGQGFTDTQYF
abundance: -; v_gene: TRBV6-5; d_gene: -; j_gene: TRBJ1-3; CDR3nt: TGTGCCAGCAGTTACTCGCTATCATCTGGAAACACCATATATTTT; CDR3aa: CASSYSLSSGNTIYF
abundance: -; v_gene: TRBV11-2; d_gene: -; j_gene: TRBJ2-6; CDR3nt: TGTGCCAGCAGCTCCCCGGGGGTCTCTGGGGCCAACGTCCTGACTTTC; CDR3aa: CASSSPGVSGANVLTF
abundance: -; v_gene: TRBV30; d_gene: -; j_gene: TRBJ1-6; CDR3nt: TGTGCCTCAGGGATTAGCGGTTCACCCCTCCACTTT; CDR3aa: CASGISGSPLHF
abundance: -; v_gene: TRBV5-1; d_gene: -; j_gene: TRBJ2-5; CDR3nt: TGCGCCAGCAGCTTATCGGACTCCCAAGAGACCCAGTACTTC; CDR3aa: CASSLSDSQETQYF
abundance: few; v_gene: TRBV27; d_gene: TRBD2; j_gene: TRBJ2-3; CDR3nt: TGTGCCAGCAGTTTGCGGCTAGCGGGGGCAGATACGCAGTATTTT; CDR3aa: CASSLRLAGADTQYF
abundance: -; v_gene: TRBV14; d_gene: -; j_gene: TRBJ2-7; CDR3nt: TGTGCCAGCAGCCCTGCCCGGGGGGCCCCGACCTACGAGCAGTACTTC; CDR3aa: CASSPARGAPTYEQYF
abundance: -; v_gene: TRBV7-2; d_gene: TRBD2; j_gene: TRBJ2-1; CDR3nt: TGTGCCAGCAGCTTTACTAGCGGGGGGGACAATGAGCAGTTCTTC; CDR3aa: CASSFTSGGDNEQFF
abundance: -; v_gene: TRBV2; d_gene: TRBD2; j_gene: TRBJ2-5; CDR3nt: TGTGCCAGCAGGGCGGGACTAGCGGGGGGATCCTTCGATCGGGAGACCCAGTACTTC; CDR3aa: CASRAGLAGGSFDRETQYF
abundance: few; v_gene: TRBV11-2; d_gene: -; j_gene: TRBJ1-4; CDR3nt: TGTGCCAGCAGCTTGGGCATGGGTGAAAAACTGTTTTTT; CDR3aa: CASSLGMGEKLFF
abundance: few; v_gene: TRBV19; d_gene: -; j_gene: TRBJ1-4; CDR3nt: TGTGCCAGTAGTGTACAGGGATGGTCGAATGAAAAACTGTTTTTT; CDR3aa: CASSVQGWSNEKLFF
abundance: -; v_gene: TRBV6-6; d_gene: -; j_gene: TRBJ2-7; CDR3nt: TGTGCCAGCAGGCGGGACCATAGCTCCTACGAGCAGTACTTC; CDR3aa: CASRRDHSSYEQYF
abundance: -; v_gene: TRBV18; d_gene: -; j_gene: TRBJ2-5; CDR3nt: TGTGCCAGCTCACCAGGGCTAGTTGTGGAGACCCAGTACTTC; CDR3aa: CASSPGLVVETQYF
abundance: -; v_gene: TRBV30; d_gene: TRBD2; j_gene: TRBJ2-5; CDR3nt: TGTGCCTGGAGTGTTGGGAAAACTAGCGGGGGGGCTGAGACCCAGTACTTC; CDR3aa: CAWSVGKTSGGAETQYF
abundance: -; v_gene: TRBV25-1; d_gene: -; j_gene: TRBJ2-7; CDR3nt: TGTGCCAGCAGTGAAGCGCGGGAGCAGTACTTC; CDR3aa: CASSEAREQYF
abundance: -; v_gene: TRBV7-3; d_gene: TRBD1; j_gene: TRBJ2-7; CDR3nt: TGTGCCAGCAGCTTATCGTCAGGGGGCCTCTACGAGCAGTACTTC; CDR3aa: CASSLSSGGLYEQYF
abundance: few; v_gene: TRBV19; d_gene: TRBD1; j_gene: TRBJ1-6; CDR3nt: TGTGCCAGTAGTATAGACAACAGGGGGTCGGATTCACCCCTCCACTTT; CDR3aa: CASSIDNRGSDSPLHF
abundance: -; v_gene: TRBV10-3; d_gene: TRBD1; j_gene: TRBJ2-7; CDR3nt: TGTGCCATCATGGGGACAGGCAACTACGAGCAGTACTTC; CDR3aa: CAIMGTGNYEQYF
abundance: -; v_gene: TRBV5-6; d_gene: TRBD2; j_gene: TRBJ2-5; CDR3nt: TGTGCCAGCAGCTACTGGGACTATCAAGAGACCCAGTACTTC; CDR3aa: CASSYWDYQETQYF
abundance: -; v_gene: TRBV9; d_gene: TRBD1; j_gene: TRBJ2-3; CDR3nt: TGTGCCAGCAGCGTAGGGACAGGGTCTAGCACAGATACGCAGTATTTT; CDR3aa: CASSVGTGSSTDTQYF
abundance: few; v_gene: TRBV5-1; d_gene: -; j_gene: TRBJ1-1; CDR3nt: TGCGCCAGCAGGCTGCAGGAAAGGGGTACTGAAGCTTTCTTT; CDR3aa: CASRLQERGTEAFF
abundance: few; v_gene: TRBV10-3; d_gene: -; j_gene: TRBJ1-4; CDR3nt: TGTGCCATCTCGGACGCAACTAATGAAAAACTGTTTTTT; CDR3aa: CAISDATNEKLFF
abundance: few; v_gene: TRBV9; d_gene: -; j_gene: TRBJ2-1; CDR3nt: TGTGCCAGCCGAAAGGATCCTAGTACCCATGAGCAGTTCTTC; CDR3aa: CASRKDPSTHEQFF
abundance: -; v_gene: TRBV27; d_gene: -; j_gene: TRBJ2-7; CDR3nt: TGTGCCAGCAGAAGGGGGTCCGGGTACGAGCAGTACTTC; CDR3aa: CASRRGSGYEQYF
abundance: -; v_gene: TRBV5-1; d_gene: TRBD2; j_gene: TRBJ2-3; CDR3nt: TGCGCCAGCAGCTTGGCCGGGGGGAGAGATACGCAGTATTTT; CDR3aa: CASSLAGGRDTQYF
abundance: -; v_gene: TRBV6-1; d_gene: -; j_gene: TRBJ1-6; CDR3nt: TGTGCCGAGGGGGATCGAAATTCACCCCTCCACTTT; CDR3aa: CAEGDRNSPLHF
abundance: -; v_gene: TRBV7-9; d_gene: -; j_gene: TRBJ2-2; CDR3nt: TGTGCCAGCAGTCCACAGAACACCGGGGAGCTGTTTTTT; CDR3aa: CASSPQNTGELFF
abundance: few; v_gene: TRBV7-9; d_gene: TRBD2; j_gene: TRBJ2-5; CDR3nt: TGTGCCAGCAGCTTGGGGCTAGCGGGGGCAGAGACCCAGTACTTC; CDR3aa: CASSLGLAGAETQYF
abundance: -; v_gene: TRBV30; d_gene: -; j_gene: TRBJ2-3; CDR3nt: TGTGCCTGGAGTCCGGGAGCCCCAGATACGCAGTATTTT; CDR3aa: CAWSPGAPDTQYF
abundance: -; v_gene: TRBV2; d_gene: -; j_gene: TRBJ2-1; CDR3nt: TGTGCCAGCAACCTCAGGGGGGTCAATGAGCAGTTCTTC; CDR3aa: CASNLRGVNEQFF
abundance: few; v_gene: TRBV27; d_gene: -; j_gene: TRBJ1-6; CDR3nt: TGTGCCAGCAGTTGGACAGCGCCGAATTCACCCCTCCACTTT; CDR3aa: CASSWTAPNSPLHF
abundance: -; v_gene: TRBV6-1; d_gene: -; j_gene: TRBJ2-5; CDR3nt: TGTGCCAGCAGTGAAGGCGGCGGGCAGAAAGAGACCCAGTACTTC; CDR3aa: CASSEGGGQKETQYF
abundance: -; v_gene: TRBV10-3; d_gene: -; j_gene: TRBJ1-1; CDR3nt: TGTGCCATCATGGCAGGGGTGAACACTGAAGCTTTCTTT; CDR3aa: CAIMAGVNTEAFF
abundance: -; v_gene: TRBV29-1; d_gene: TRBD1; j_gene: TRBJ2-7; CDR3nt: TGCAGCGGGAAAACAGGGGCCGACTACGAGCAGTACTTC; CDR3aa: CSGKTGADYEQYF
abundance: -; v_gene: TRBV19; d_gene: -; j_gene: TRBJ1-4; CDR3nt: TGTGCCAGTAGCCAAGCGGGCAGGAGCGGGGAAAAACTGTTTTTT; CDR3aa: CASSQAGRSGEKLFF
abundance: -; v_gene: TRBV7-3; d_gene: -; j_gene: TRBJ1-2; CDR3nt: TGTGCCAGCAGCCCCGGGGAAGGCTATGGCTACACCTTC; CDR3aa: CASSPGEGYGYTF
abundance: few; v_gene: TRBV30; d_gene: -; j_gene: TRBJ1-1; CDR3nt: TGTGCCTGGAGTGGCGCCGGGGGTGAAGCTTTCTTT; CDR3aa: CAWSGAGGEAFF
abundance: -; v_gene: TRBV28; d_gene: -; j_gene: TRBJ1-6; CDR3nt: TGTGCCGCTCAGGGTAATTCACCCCTCCACTTT; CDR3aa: CAAQGNSPLHF
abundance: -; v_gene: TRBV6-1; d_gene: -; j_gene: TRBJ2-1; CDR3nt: TGTGCCAGCGGCTCTCTGGGCAATGAGCAGTTCTTC; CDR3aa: CASGSLGNEQFF
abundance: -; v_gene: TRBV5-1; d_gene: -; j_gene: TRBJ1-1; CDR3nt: TGCGCCAGCAGCGTGCTTATGAACACTGAAGCTTTCTTT; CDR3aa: CASSVLMNTEAFF
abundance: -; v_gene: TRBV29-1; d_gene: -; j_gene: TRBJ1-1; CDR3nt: TGCAGCGTTGCCTGGGAGCCCGTCACTGAAGCTTTCTTT; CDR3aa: CSVAWEPVTEAFF
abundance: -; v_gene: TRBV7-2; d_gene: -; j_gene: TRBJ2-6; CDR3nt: TGTGCCAGCAGCTTAGACAGGGTTAGCTCTGGGGCCAACGTCCTGACTTTC; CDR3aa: CASSLDRVSSGANVLTF